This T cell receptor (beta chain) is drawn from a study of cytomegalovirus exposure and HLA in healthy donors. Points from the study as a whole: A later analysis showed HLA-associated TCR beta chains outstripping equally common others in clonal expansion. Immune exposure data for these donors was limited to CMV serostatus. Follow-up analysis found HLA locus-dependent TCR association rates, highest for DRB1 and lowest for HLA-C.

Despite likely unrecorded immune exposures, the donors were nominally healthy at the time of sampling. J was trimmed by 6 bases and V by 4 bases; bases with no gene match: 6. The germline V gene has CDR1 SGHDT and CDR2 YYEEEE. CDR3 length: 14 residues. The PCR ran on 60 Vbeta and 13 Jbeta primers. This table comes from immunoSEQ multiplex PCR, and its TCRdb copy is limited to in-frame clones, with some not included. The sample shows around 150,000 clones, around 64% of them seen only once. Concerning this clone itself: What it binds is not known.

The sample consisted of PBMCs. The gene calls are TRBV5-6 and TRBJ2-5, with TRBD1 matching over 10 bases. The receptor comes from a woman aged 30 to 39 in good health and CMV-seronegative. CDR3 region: CASSAGQGGKTQYF. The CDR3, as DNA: TGTGCCAGCAGCGCCGGACAGGGGGGAAAGACCCAGTACTTC.